The clone carrying this T cell receptor (beta chain) was seen only a few times. V lost 4 bases to trimming and J lost 5 bases, with 9 bases between them. The germline V gene has CDR1 LNHDA and CDR2 SQIVND (reference sequence). The CDR3 is 13 amino acids. The entry originates in a study of cytomegalovirus exposure and HLA in healthy donors. Background on the study: The Caucasian-associated ancestry cluster contained about four fifths of the approximately 420 genotyped donors.

The primer mix had 60 Vbeta and 13 Jbeta primers. Profiling relied on immunoSEQ multiplex PCR, and the TCRdb table lists in-frame clones only, not all of them. Of 120,000 to 150,000 clones listed, more than 70% are singletons. The clonotype originates from a man aged 35 to 55 in good health and CMV-seronegative. This chain connects TRBV19 to TRBJ1-5, with D unclear. What was sequenced was PBMCs. CDR3 sequence reads: CASSTVFDQPQHF. The CDR3 DNA reads as TGTGCCAGTAGTACCGTCTTCGATCAGCCCCAGCATTTT.